The 25 T cell receptor beta chains below come from one sample, sequenced in a study of CD8 T cells in Susac syndrome. After extraction with the RNeasy kit, roughly 0.45 to 1 ug of the RNA was reverse transcribed using random hexamers. TCRdb redid the calling of the immunoSEQ multiplex PCR reads with MiXCR, one entry per CDR3 protein. Counted here are 120,000 to 150,000 distinct CDR3 sequences, roughly 94% occurring once; the ten biggest clones make up around 0.08%. Sequenced: CD4+ T cells from PBMCs. These receptors were obtained from a human donor in good health.

Concerning this clonotype: The junction does not match germline at one end; this may be a read error. The chain couples TRBV29-1 to TRBJ2-3, with a tentative D call TRBD2 (5 bases). The germline gives CDR1 SQVTM, CDR2 ANQGSEA. The CDR3 runs 13 residues. CDR3 sequence: CSVGLRLTDTQYF. The CDR3 region has the DNA TGCAGTGTTGGACTCCGACTCACAGATACGCAGTATTTT.

The V and J genes are TRBV12-3 or TRBV12-4 and TRBJ2-1; D is perhaps TRBD2 (6 bases). The V and J ends lost 5 bases and 10 bases respectively, with 12 bases between them. CDR3 size: 12 residues. In DNA, the CDR3 is TGTGCCAGCAGTATCAAGCGGGCAGAGCAGTTCTTC. Translation: CASSIKRAEQFF.

This sequence joins TRBV9 and TRBJ2-1; D ambiguous. V shed 0 bases and J shed 11 bases, with 12 bases lying between them. The CDR3 has 13 residues. Germline values: CDR1 SGDLS, CDR2 YYNGEE. The CDR3 protein is CASSVGGLGKQFF. The CDR3 DNA reads as TGTGCCAGCAGCGTAGGAGGATTGGGGAAGCAGTTCTTC.

V usage is TRBV27 and J usage is TRBJ2-7, with D possibly called TRBD1 or TRBD2 (6 bases each). CDR3 length: 13 residues. V lost 4 bases, J lost 4 bases, and 11 bases lay in between. CDR1 and CDR2 (germline): MNHEY, SMNVEV (reference sequence). The CDR3 sequence is CASSSRGPYEQYF. CDR3 DNA sequence: TGTGCCAGCAGTTCCCGGGGGCCTTACGAGCAGTACTTC.

The V call is TRBV27, the J call TRBJ1-2, with D possibly TRBD1 on 5 matching bases. Between the trimmed V and J ends, which lost 6 bases and 7 bases, there was a span of 21 bases. In germline, CDR1 is MNHEY, CDR2 SMNVEV (reference sequence). There are 15 residues in the CDR3. CDR3 residues: CASSPRDGGWSGYTF. CDR3 DNA: TGTGCCAGCAGCCCCCGCGACGGGGGGTGGAGTGGCTACACCTTC.

This clonotype has a single count. The J gene is TRBJ1-1, the V gene TRBV6-5; 7 bases fit TRBD1. CDR1 is MNHEY, CDR2 SVGAGI, per germline. The CDR3 length is 13 residues. With 8 bases clipped from V and 3 bases from J, the junction kept 6 bases outside the gene matches. Here the CDR3 DNA reads TGTGCCAGCCGACAGGGTCAGCACACTGAAGCTTTCTTT. Residues: CASRQGQHTEAFF.

The chain employs TRBV18 and TRBJ1-5; 7 bases fit TRBD1. CDR1 and CDR2 from the germline V gene are KGHSH and LQKENI. V lost 5 bases to trimming and J lost 6 bases; unmatched junction nucleotides: 4. The CDR3 sequence is 13 residues long. The CDR3 spells CASSEQGTQPQHF. DNA of the CDR3: TGTGCCAGCTCAGAACAGGGGACTCAGCCCCAGCATTTT.

The chain employs TRBV7-9 and TRBJ2-5; perhaps TRBD2 as D (5 bases). Between the trimmed V and J ends, which lost 3 bases and 4 bases, there was a span of 9 bases. CDR1 and CDR2 (germline): SEHNR, FQNEAQ (reference sequence). This CDR3 has 13 residues. The CDR3 DNA reads as TGTGCCAGCAGCTTCCGGGGTACAGAGACCCAGTACTTC. It is translated as CASSFRGTETQYF.

The chain employs TRBV5-6 and TRBJ2-7; 10 nucleotides match TRBD2. V dropped 0 bases and J dropped 7; count of bases not matched to a gene: 4. Germline lookup yields CDR1 SGHDT and CDR2 YYEEEE. The CDR3 loop spans 14 amino acids. CDR3 DNA: TGTGCCAGCAGCTTGGGCCGACTAGCGGGTGAGCAGTACTTC. It encodes CASSLGRLAGEQYF.

The chain uses TRBV5-1 and TRBJ1-1; no reliable D call. Per the germline V gene, CDR1 is SGHRS and CDR2 is YFSETQ. This CDR3 is 15 amino acids long. V was trimmed by 5 bases and J by 4 bases, leaving 18 bases between them. CDR3 sequence (DNA): TGCGCCAGCAGGGGTTTGAGTCACGGTAGCACTGAAGCTTTCTTT. Protein sequence: CASRGLSHGSTEAFF.

In this sample, this clonotype turned up once. The chain couples TRBV30 to TRBJ1-2, with D unresolved. V dropped 1 base and J dropped 4 bases, with 7 bases sitting between them. CDR1 is GTSNPN, CDR2 SVGIG, per germline (reference sequence). This CDR3 has 12 amino acids. Here the CDR3 DNA reads TGTGCCTGGAGTGAGAGTCTCTATGGCTACACCTTC. It yields the protein CAWSESLYGYTF.

This sequence joins TRBV5-1 and TRBJ2-7, with TRBD1 as a possible D gene (6 bases). CDR1 is SGHRS, CDR2 YFSETQ, per germline. CDR3 size: 14 residues. Trimming left V 2 bases short and J 3 bases short, with 12 bases between. CDR3 DNA: TGCGCCAGCAGCTTAGGCCCAGGGGACTACGAGCAGTACTTC. This sequence encodes CASSLGPGDYEQYF.

The chain links TRBV2 to TRBJ2-5, with D perhaps matching TRBD2 (5 bases). Germline V CDR1 and CDR2: SNHLY, FYNNEI. The CDR3 contains 12 residues. The ends were cut back, 8 bases at V and 5 bases at J, with 12 bases in the middle. The DNA of the CDR3 is TGTGCCAGCGAAGAGGAGCGGGAGACCCAGTACTTC. Translated, it gives CASEEERETQYF.

The chain is built from TRBV6-4 and TRBJ2-3; no clear D gene. There are 14 residues in the CDR3. Germline CDR1 is MRHNA and CDR2 is SNTAGT. V lost 5 bases, J lost 0 bases, and 9 bases lay in between. This chain's CDR3 is CASSPTTSTDTQYF. The CDR3 DNA follows: TGTGCCAGCAGTCCTACTACTAGCACAGATACGCAGTATTTT.

J is TRBJ2-5 and V is TRBV7-8; 8 bases are shared with TRBD2. In germline, CDR1 is SGHVS, CDR2 FQNEAQ. With 5 bases clipped from V and 3 bases from J, the junction kept 5 bases outside the gene matches. The CDR3 loop spans 14 amino acids. CDR3 amino acids: CASSPPGGEETQYF. The CDR3 DNA reads as TGTGCCAGCAGCCCCCCCGGGGGGGAAGAGACCCAGTACTTC.

The table lists this clonotype with a count of one. The chain has TRBV19 and TRBJ1-1; D unclear. Looked up from germline, CDR1 is LNHDA and CDR2 is SQIVND (reference sequence). The CDR3 contains 11 residues. V lost 7 bases and J lost 9, with 12 bases in between. CDR3 sequence (DNA): TGTGCCAGTAATGGGCCCATTCAAGCTTTCTTT. Translated, it gives CASNGPIQAFF.

The gene calls are TRBV7-2 and TRBJ1-5; D unclear. V lost 2 bases to trimming and J lost 4 bases, with 3 bases between them. This CDR3 spans 12 amino acids. The germline V gene has CDR1 SGHTA and CDR2 FQGNSA. CDR3 sequence reads: CASSLPNQPQHF. CDR3 coding DNA: TGTGCCAGCAGCTTACCTAATCAGCCCCAGCATTTT.

The chain combines TRBV30 with TRBJ1-1; D call uncertain. The CDR3 length is 13 residues. Per germline, CDR1 GTSNPN and CDR2 SVGIG (reference sequence). The V and J ends lost 2 bases and 1 base respectively, with 8 bases between them. The CDR3 loop reads CAWSPTWNTEAFF. CDR3 coding DNA: TGTGCCTGGAGTCCTACATGGAACACTGAAGCTTTCTTT.

The DNA for the CDR3 is TGTGCCAGTAGTACGAAGGGCGGCTACAATGAGCAGTTCTTC. Translation: CASSTKGGYNEQFF. The genes are TRBV19 and TRBJ2-1; the D is unclear. Germline CDR1 is LNHDA and CDR2 is SQIVND (reference sequence). Trimming removed 4 bases at V and 3 bases at J, with 10 bases between. The CDR3 length is 14 residues.

The chain combines TRBV2 with TRBJ1-1, with a weak D call TRBD1 (6 bases). Germline loops: CDR1 SNHLY, CDR2 FYNNEI. The CDR3 runs to 12 residues. V gave up 8 bases and J gave up 2 bases, with 9 bases separating them. The CDR3, as DNA: TGTGCCAGCGGCAGGGGAAACACTGAAGCTTTCTTT. Protein product: CASGRGNTEAFF.

This sequence joins TRBV18 and TRBJ2-1, with 7 bases aligning to TRBD1. Per germline, CDR1 KGHSH and CDR2 LQKENI. The CDR3 runs 13 residues. J gave up 9 bases and V 6 bases, and 8 bases lay outside the gene matches. The CDR3 sequence is CASSPGQDGEQFF. The CDR3 coding sequence is TGTGCCAGCTCCCCCGGACAGGATGGTGAGCAGTTCTTC.

The rearrangement uses TRBV20-1 and TRBJ1-4; tentatively, D is TRBD1 (5 bases). Germline V lookup: CDR1 DFQATT, CDR2 SNEGSKA (reference sequence). The CDR3 runs 14 residues. V lost 4 bases to trimming and J lost 8 bases, with 17 bases between them. The CDR3 DNA follows: TGCAGTGCTATCCCCCCCCAGGGATTCGAAAAACTGTTTTTT. Translating gives CSAIPPQGFEKLFF.

V gene TRBV6-5 combines with J gene TRBJ2-1, with TRBD2 matching 9 bases. The CDR3 sequence is 14 residues long. From germline, CDR1 is MNHEY and CDR2 SVGAGI. After removal of 7 bases from V and 4 bases from J, the junction contained 5 bases not matched to a gene. CDR3 amino acids: CASTPGLAYNEQFF. As DNA, the CDR3 is TGTGCCAGCACCCCGGGACTAGCTTACAATGAGCAGTTCTTC.

The genes are TRBV20-1 and TRBJ2-7; D is possibly TRBD1 or TRBD2 (5 bases each). Trimming removed 5 bases from V and 4 bases from J, with 21 bases in between. This CDR3 spans 15 amino acids. Germline values: CDR1 DFQATT, CDR2 SNEGSKA (reference sequence). CDR3 bases: TGCAGTGCTGGGCCCCGGGGCAGGCCCGAATACGAGCAGTACTTC. Protein product: CSAGPRGRPEYEQYF.

The V call is TRBV20-1, the J call TRBJ1-2, with TRBD1 matching over 10 bases. CDR1 and CDR2 from the germline V gene are DFQATT and SNEGSKA (reference sequence). With V trimmed by 3 bases and J by 5 bases, 6 bases remained unmatched. This CDR3 spans 14 amino acids. For the CDR3, the DNA is TGCAGTGCTAGGGGAGGGACAGGGGAATATGGCTACACCTTC. Its translation: CSARGGTGEYGYTF.